Given below is one T cell receptor (beta chain) in context. The antigen is not known. 5'RACE template switching generated TCR cDNA, adding a universal primer site and UMIs. One entry per CDR3 protein, called by TCRdb with MiXCR from the 5' RACE reads. The sample contains roughly 500,000 distinct CDR3 sequences, about a fifth of which appear only once. These data are taken from a study of T cells after yellow fever vaccination. Overall study findings and caveats: Weaker overall was a secondary response that nonetheless peaked faster, on day 5 versus 15.

The sequences come from PBMCs, collected 15 days after the yellow fever booster vaccination. This sequence originates from a man aged 25-45 years who received the YFV17D yellow fever vaccine.

The CDR3 sequence is CASSQASRLEQYF. The CDR3 DNA reads as TGTGCCAGCAGCCAAGCTAGCCGACTCGAGCAGTACTTC. This chain connects TRBV3-1 to TRBJ2-7; possible D gene TRBD2, 5 bases. CDR1 is LGHDT, CDR2 YNNKEL, per germline (reference sequence). The ends were cut back, 1 base at V and 6 bases at J, with 10 bases in the middle. The CDR3 is 13 amino acids.